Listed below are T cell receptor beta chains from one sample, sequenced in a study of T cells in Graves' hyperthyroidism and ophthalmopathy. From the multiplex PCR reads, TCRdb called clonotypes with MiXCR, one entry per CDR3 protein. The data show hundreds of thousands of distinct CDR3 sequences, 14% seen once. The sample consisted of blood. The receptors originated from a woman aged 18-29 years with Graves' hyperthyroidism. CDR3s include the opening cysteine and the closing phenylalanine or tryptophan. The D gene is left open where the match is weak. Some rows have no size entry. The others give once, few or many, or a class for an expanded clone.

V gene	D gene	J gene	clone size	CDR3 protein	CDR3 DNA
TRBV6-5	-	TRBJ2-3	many	CASSYSNLRVKEDTQYF	TGTGCCAGCAGTTACTCGAATTTGCGGGTGAAGGAAGATACGCAGTATTTT
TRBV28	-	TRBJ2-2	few	CASSSGDYTGELFF	TGTGCCAGCAGTTCAGGGGATTACACCGGGGAGCTGTTTTTT
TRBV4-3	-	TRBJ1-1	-	CASSQDEVLRELNTEAFF	TGCGCCAGCAGCCAAGATGAGGTGTTACGGGAACTGAACACTGAAGCTTTCTTT
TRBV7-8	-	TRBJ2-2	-	CASSPRGAGNTGELFF	TGTGCCAGCAGCCCCAGGGGCGCGGGGAACACCGGGGAGCTGTTTTTT
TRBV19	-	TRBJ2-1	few	CASSIERDGEQFF	TGTGCCAGTAGTATAGAAAGGGACGGTGAGCAGTTCTTC
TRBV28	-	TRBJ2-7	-	CASSLFASYSYEQYF	TGTGCCAGCAGTCTGTTCGCCTCTTACTCCTACGAGCAGTACTTC
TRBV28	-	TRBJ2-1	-	CATTRRWGEQFF	TGTGCCACCACGCGCAGGTGGGGCGAGCAGTTCTTC
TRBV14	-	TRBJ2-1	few	CASSQGIILGYLPRSEQFF	TGTGCCAGCAGCCAAGGGATCATTTTGGGTTACCTACCCAGGTCCGAGCAGTTCTTC
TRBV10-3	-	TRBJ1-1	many	CAISEPANTEAFF	TGTGCCATCAGTGAGCCGGCGAACACTGAAGCTTTCTTT
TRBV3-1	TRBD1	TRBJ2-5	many	CASRNRGSEETQYF	TGTGCCAGCCGGAACAGGGGGTCGGAGGAGACCCAGTACTTC
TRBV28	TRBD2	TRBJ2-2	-	CASSPRLATGELFF	TGTGCCAGCAGCCCCCGACTAGCCACCGGGGAGCTGTTTTTT
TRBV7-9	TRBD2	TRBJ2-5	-	CASSLLAGLISGDQYF	TGTGCCAGCAGCTTACTAGCGGGGCTGATATCTGGTGACCAGTACTTC
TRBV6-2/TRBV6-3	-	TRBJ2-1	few	CASRLDWGAGEQFF	TGTGCCAGCCGACTAGACTGGGGGGCAGGCGAGCAGTTCTTC
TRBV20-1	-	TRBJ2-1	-	CSARDGSSRRRFSYNEQFF	TGCAGTGCTAGAGATGGGTCTAGCCGACGACGATTCTCCTACAATGAGCAGTTCTTC
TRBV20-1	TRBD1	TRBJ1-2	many	CSAREGQGAYGYTF	TGCAGTGCTAGAGAGGGACAGGGGGCCTATGGCTACACCTTC
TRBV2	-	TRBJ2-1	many	CASSPPGTLRDNEQFF	TGTGCCAGCAGTCCTCCAGGGACCTTGAGGGACAATGAGCAGTTCTTC
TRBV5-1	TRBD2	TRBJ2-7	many	CASSLRSGGSYEQYF	TGCGCCAGCAGCTTGCGATCCGGGGGGTCCTACGAGCAGTACTTC
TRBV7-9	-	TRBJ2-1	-	CASSPGSLTQNEQFF	TGTGCCAGCAGTCCCGGGTCTTTAACCCAGAATGAGCAGTTCTTC
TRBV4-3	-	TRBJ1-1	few	CASSLFHGNTEAFF	TGCGCCAGCAGCCTCTTCCACGGAAACACTGAAGCTTTCTTT
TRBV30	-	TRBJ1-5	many	CAWSELGGYQPQHF	TGTGCCTGGAGTGAGCTAGGGGGGTATCAGCCCCAGCATTTT
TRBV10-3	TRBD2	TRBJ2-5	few	CAISGRGGGQETQYF	TGTGCCATCAGCGGCCGGGGGGGAGGCCAGGAGACCCAGTACTTC
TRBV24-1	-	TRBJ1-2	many	CATSDLGRGGGGYTF	TGTGCCACCAGTGATTTGGGCCGCGGAGGCGGGGGCTACACCTTC
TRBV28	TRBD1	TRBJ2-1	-	CASRKGQLGYNEQFF	TGTGCCAGCAGGAAGGGACAGCTAGGCTACAATGAGCAGTTCTTC
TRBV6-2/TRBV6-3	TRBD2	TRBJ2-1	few	CASSFSGRALHNEQFF	TGTGCCAGCAGTTTTAGCGGGAGGGCCCTACACAATGAGCAGTTCTTC
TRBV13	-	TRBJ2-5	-	CASSLGTGQSVTQYF	TGTGCCAGCAGCTTAGGGACAGGACAAAGTGTGACCCAGTACTTC
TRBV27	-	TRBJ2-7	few	CASSLLEGRGEQYF	TGTGCCAGCAGTTTATTGGAGGGGCGAGGAGAGCAGTACTTC
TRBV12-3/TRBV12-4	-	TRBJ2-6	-	CASSPGYSGANVLTF	TGTGCCAGCAGCCCCGGGTACTCTGGGGCCAACGTCCTGACTTTC
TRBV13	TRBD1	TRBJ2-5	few	CASSLVLETGGRTETQYF	TGTGCCAGCAGCTTAGTATTGGAGACAGGGGGCCGTACAGAGACCCAGTACTTC